This T cell receptor (beta chain) was identified in a study of T cell responses to AZD1222 COVID-19 vaccine. Study-wide results and caveats: Elevations in Spike-specific TCR breadth and depth followed administration of two AZD1222 doses. Sampling that yielded the repertoires occurred only after the peak T cell response. Among those given AZD1222, only five or six were seropositive at baseline.

On this clone: Antigen unknown.

From germline, CDR1 is LGHDT and CDR2 YNNKEL (reference sequence). Between the trimmed V and J ends, which lost 0 bases and 4 bases, there was a span of 15 bases. The CDR3 contains 17 residues. Assay used: immunoSEQ multiplex PCR; TCRdb lists only in-frame clones, some missing. The sample includes roughly 150,000 clones, 88% seen only once; the top ten take about 7%. The TCR comes from an adult who had recovered from COVID-19. This chain uses TRBV3-1 (or the pseudogene TRBV3-2) with TRBJ2-2, with D tentatively TRBD2 (6 bases). The material sequenced was peripheral blood, taken after recovery from COVID-19. Written as DNA, the CDR3 is TGTGCCAGCAGCCAAGATCGAGGAGGGATCGGCACCGGGGAGCTGTTTTTT. Amino acid sequence: CASSQDRGGIGTGELFF.